These 21 T cell receptor beta chains came from one sample sequenced in a study of STAT5B mutations in CD4+ large granular lymphocyte leukemia. Assay: immunoSEQ multiplex PCR; the TCRdb copy retains only in-frame clones and omits some. Here the sample spans around 30,000 clones, about three quarters being singletons. Sequencing input: CD4+ T cells from blood buffy coats. These receptors were obtained from a human donor in good health.

This clone was observed a few times. The chain combines TRBV5-1 with TRBJ2-7, with 9 bases identical to TRBD1. This CDR3 is built from 15 residues. V gave up 3 bases and J gave up 2 bases; unmatched junction bases: 6. CDR1 and CDR2 from the germline V gene are SGHRS and YFSETQ. The CDR3: CASSWGQGWPYEQYF. The CDR3 DNA reads as TGCGCCAGCAGCTGGGGACAGGGATGGCCCTACGAGCAGTACTTC.

This chain joins TRBV7-2 and TRBJ2-3; perhaps TRBD1 as D (5 bases). Trimming left V 1 base short and J 2 bases short, with 10 bases between. This CDR3 is built from 15 residues. CDR1 is SGHTA and CDR2 is FQGNSA in the germline V gene. This chain's CDR3 is CASSLGRQSTDTQYF. CDR3 bases: TGTGCCAGCAGCTTAGGTCGACAGTCCACAGATACGCAGTATTTT.

This clone was observed a handful of times. V is TRBV29-1 and J is TRBJ1-1; the D gene is possibly TRBD1 (6 bases). CDR3 length: 13 residues. The germline V gene has CDR1 SQVTM and CDR2 ANQGSEA. Trimming left V 0 bases short and J 10 bases short, with 15 bases between. The CDR3 sequence: CSVEDWTAGGAFF. The CDR3 nucleotides read TGCAGCGTTGAAGACTGGACAGCTGGGGGAGCTTTCTTT. Full variable domain (outside the CDR3, taken from reference TRBV29-1 and TRBJ1-1): SAVISQKPSRDICQRGTSLTIQCQVDSQVTMMFWYRQQPGQSLTLIATANQGSEATYESGFVIDKFPISRPNLTFSTLTVSNMSPEDSSIYLCSVEDWTAGGAFFGQGTRLTVV.

The rearrangement uses TRBV9 and TRBJ2-5; possibly TRBD2 for D (6 bases). Germline V CDR1 and CDR2: SGDLS, YYNGEE. The V end lost 0 bases, the J end lost 4 bases, and 16 bases lay between the germline ends. The CDR3 sequence is 16 residues long. As DNA, the CDR3 is TGTGCCAGCAGCGTAGGGGACGGGATGGGGGGAGAGACCCAGTACTTC. Protein sequence: CASSVGDGMGGETQYF.

The chain recombines TRBV11-2 with TRBJ1-5; unclear D gene. The germline gives CDR1 SGHAT, CDR2 FQNNGV. CDR3 length: 13 amino acids. With 0 bases removed from V and 7 bases from J, the gap between germline ends came to 7 bases. The CDR3 loop reads CASSLDRIQPQHF. Written as DNA, the CDR3 is TGTGCCAGCAGCTTAGACAGGATACAGCCCCAGCATTTT.

This sequence joins TRBV9 and TRBJ2-1; D not resolved. The CDR3 length is 12 residues. CDR1 is SGDLS and CDR2 is YYNGEE in the germline V gene. The germline V and J ends were trimmed by 0 bases and 5 bases, with 3 bases remaining between them. In nucleotides, the CDR3 is TGTGCCAGCAGCGTAGGGAACAATGAGCAGTTCTTC. It codes for CASSVGNNEQFF.

The chain uses TRBV19 and TRBJ2-2; D tentatively reads TRBD1 or TRBD2 (5 bases each). CDR1 is LNHDA and CDR2 is SQIVND in the germline V gene (reference sequence). V was pared by 5 bases and J by 4 bases, with 14 bases between. This CDR3 contains 15 residues. The CDR3 DNA sequence: TGTGCCAGTAGTTCCCCAGGGACCCCCACCGGGGAGCTGTTTTTT. This sequence encodes CASSSPGTPTGELFF.

This clone was counted a single time. The CDR3 here is CAWSVQGKNSPLHF. In nucleotides, the CDR3 is TGTGCCTGGAGTGTACAGGGAAAGAATTCACCCCTCCACTTT. V and J are TRBV30 and TRBJ1-6; D is possibly TRBD1 (6 bases). CDR3 length: 14 residues. Germline lookup yields CDR1 GTSNPN and CDR2 SVGIG (reference sequence). Trimming cost V 0 bases and J 7 bases, with 10 bases left between them.

This chain joins TRBV11-2 and TRBJ2-7; D is unresolved. The germline CDR1 and CDR2 sequences are SGHAT and FQNNGV. Trimming shortened V by 5 bases and J by 10 bases, and 15 bases separated the two germline ends. There are 12 residues in the CDR3. The CDR3 is CASSHDAEGQYF. Written as DNA, the CDR3 is TGTGCCAGCAGCCACGATGCTGAAGGACAGTACTTC. The full variable domain, with the rest looked up from reference TRBV11-2 and TRBJ2-7, is EAGVAQSPRYKIIEKRQSVAFWCNPISGHATLYWYQQILGQGPKLLIQFQNNGVVDDSQLPKDRFSAERLKGVDSTLKIQPAKLEDSAVYLCASSHDAEGQYFGPGTRLTVT.

CDR3 bases: TGTGCCAGCAGTCCACAGGGGTGGGGGACCCAGTACTTC. It codes for CASSPQGWGTQYF. The chain employs TRBV27 and TRBJ2-5, with 7 positions matching TRBD1. The CDR3 totals 13 residues. Germline V CDR1 and CDR2: MNHEY, SMNVEV (reference sequence). With 5 bases clipped from V and 7 bases from J, the junction kept 7 bases outside the gene matches.

The CDR3 bases are TGTGCCAGCAGCATGGACAGGGAGCACACTGAAGCTTTCTTT. Translation: CASSMDREHTEAFF. V is TRBV11-2 and J is TRBJ1-1; 8 nucleotides match TRBD1. After removal of 5 bases from V and 3 bases from J, the junction contained 5 bases not matched to a gene. The germline CDR1 and CDR2 sequences are SGHAT and FQNNGV. This CDR3 is built from 14 residues.

The rearrangement joins TRBV10-3 to TRBJ1-5, with D possibly TRBD1 on 6 matching bases. Per the germline V gene, CDR1 is ENHRY and CDR2 is SYGVKD. V shed 2 bases and J shed 3 bases, with 8 bases lying between them. The CDR3 runs to 14 residues. The CDR3 sequence: CAISEDRFNQPQHF. DNA for the CDR3: TGTGCCATCAGTGAGGACAGGTTCAATCAGCCCCAGCATTTT.

The chain couples TRBV29-1 to TRBJ2-1; perhaps TRBD2 as D (7 bases). The germline gives CDR1 SQVTM, CDR2 ANQGSEA. Trimming cost V 4 bases and J 0 bases, with 13 bases left between them. CDR3 length: 15 amino acids. The CDR3 DNA reads TGCAGCGTTGTGGGGGGGGCTAGCTCCTACAATGAGCAGTTCTTC. This gives the protein CSVVGGASSYNEQFF.

The V and J genes are TRBV30 and TRBJ1-1; the D is unclear. Trimming left V 1 base short and J 5 bases short, with 14 bases between. CDR1 GTSNPN and CDR2 SVGIG come from the germline V gene (reference sequence). CDR3 size: 14 residues. The CDR3 reads CAWSERAALTEAFF. Here the CDR3 DNA reads TGTGCCTGGAGTGAGAGGGCGGCCTTAACTGAAGCTTTCTTT.

This chain joins TRBV11-1 and TRBJ2-4; D might be TRBD1 or TRBD2, each matching 5 bases. Germline CDR1 is SGHAT and CDR2 is FQDESV (reference sequence). V dropped 3 bases and J dropped 0 bases, with 21 bases sitting between them. The CDR3 has 19 residues. The CDR3 bases are TGTGCCAGCAGCTTGAGAACCGGGACGGGGAGTCTAGCCAAAAACATTCAGTACTTC. Translation: CASSLRTGTGSLAKNIQYF.

This clone was counted between two and nine times. The chain has TRBV10-3 and TRBJ1-5; possible D gene TRBD1, 6 bases. Per the germline V gene, CDR1 is ENHRY and CDR2 is SYGVKD. Between the trimmed V and J ends, which lost 10 bases and 3 bases, there was a span of 10 bases. The CDR3 loop spans 12 amino acids. The DNA of the CDR3 is TGTGCCACCCGACAGGACAATCAGCCCCAGCATTTT. It encodes CATRQDNQPQHF.

The rearrangement links TRBV7-9 to TRBJ2-3; 9 bases are a match to TRBD2. The CDR3 length is 16 residues. Losses at the gene ends were 8 bases for V and 4 bases for J; bases not matched to a gene: 13. Per the germline V gene, CDR1 is SEHNR and CDR2 is FQNEAQ (reference sequence). The chain's CDR3 is CASGLKGGRASDTQYF. The CDR3 DNA reads as TGTGCCAGCGGCCTCAAGGGCGGGAGGGCCTCAGATACGCAGTATTTT.

This clone was observed a handful of times. This sequence joins TRBV18 and TRBJ2-7; D is ambiguous. The CDR3 is made up of 13 amino acids. V lost 3 bases and J lost 1, with 7 bases in between. Looked up from germline, CDR1 is KGHSH and CDR2 is LQKENI. Written as DNA, the CDR3 is TGTGCCAGCTCACCCCCGGCGTCCTACGAGCAGTACTTC. Translating gives CASSPPASYEQYF.

This chain uses TRBV7-2 with TRBJ1-1; D may be TRBD1 (6 bases). The V end was cut by 2 bases, the J end by 5 bases, with 18 bases between. The CDR3 is made up of 16 amino acids. Germline CDR1 reads SGHTA; CDR2 reads FQGNSA. The CDR3 nucleotides read TGTGCCAGCAGCTTAAGTGGGGGGCTATATGGGACTGAAGCTTTCTTT. Amino acids: CASSLSGGLYGTEAFF. The complete variable domain, with remaining parts taken from reference TRBV7-2 and TRBJ1-1, reads GAGVSQSPSNKVTEKGKDVELRCDPISGHTALYWYRQSLGQGLEFLIYFQGNSAPDKSGLPSDRFSAERTGGSVSTLTIQRTQQEDSAVYLCASSLSGGLYGTEAFFGQGTRLTVV.

This clone was counted only a few times. The rearrangement uses TRBV5-4 and TRBJ1-5; 7 positions agree with TRBD1. The CDR3 sequence is 15 residues long. Germline lookup yields CDR1 SGHNT and CDR2 YYREEE (reference sequence). The J segment lost 6 bases and the V segment lost 3 bases, leaving 9 bases of the junction unmatched. CDR3 sequence: CASSSDRELGQPQHF. For the CDR3, the DNA is TGTGCCAGCAGCTCTGACAGGGAATTGGGTCAGCCCCAGCATTTT.

The gene calls are TRBV9 and TRBJ2-1, with 8 bases aligning to TRBD2. Germline CDR1 SGDLS, CDR2 YYNGEE. Germline trimming cut 2 bases from V and 4 bases from J; bases unmatched to any gene: 5. The CDR3 contains 15 residues. The CDR3, as DNA: TGTGCCAGCAGCGTTAGCGGGGACGGGTACAATGAGCAGTTCTTC. This codes for CASSVSGDGYNEQFF.